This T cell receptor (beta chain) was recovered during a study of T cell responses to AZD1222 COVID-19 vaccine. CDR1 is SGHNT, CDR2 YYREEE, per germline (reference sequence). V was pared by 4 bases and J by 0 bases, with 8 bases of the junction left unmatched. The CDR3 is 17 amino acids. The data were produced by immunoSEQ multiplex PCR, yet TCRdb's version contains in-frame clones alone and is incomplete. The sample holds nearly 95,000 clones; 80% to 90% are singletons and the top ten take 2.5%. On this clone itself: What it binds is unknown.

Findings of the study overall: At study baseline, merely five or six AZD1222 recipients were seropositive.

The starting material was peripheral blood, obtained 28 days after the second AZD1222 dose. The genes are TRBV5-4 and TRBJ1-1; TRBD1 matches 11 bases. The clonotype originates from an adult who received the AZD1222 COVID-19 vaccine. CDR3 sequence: CASSTGQGVWMNTEAFF. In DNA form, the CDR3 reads TGTGCCAGCAGCACGGGACAGGGGGTGTGGATGAACACTGAAGCTTTCTTT.